The 28 T cell receptor beta chains below were found in one sample sequenced in a study of Graves' ophthalmopathy and Graves' hyperthyroidism. The sequenced template was RNA, covering the TCR beta CDR3 region. First-round RT-PCR employed HTBI primers, with a second-round multiplex PCR after it. TCRdb re-called the multiplex PCR reads with MiXCR, one entry per CDR3 protein. This table has some 400,000 distinct CDR3 sequences, 15% to 20% appearing once. Sample: peripheral blood. The receptors here all came from a woman between 18 and 29 years old with Graves' ophthalmopathy.

V and J are TRBV6-2 or TRBV6-3 and TRBJ2-7; maybe TRBD1 (6 bases). This CDR3 is 14 amino acids long. Trimming shortened V by 6 bases and J by 5 bases, and 17 bases separated the two germline ends. The germline V gene has CDR1 MNHEY and CDR2 SVGEGT. The CDR3 nucleotides read TGTGCCAGCAGCGTCACACAGGGTTCCGACGAGCAGTACTTC. This translates into CASSVTQGSDEQYF.

This clonotype has a handful of counts. This rearrangement joins TRBV5-1 to TRBJ2-2; D is unclear. The CDR3 has 14 residues. V lost 0 bases and J lost 1, with 4 bases in between. Germline values: CDR1 SGHRS, CDR2 YFSETQ. The chain's CDR3 is CASSLAQNTGELFF. DNA for the CDR3: TGCGCCAGCAGCTTGGCACAGAACACCGGGGAGCTGTTTTTT.

This clonotype was seen only once. V is TRBV28 and J is TRBJ2-7; D might be TRBD2 (5 bases). There are 16 residues in the CDR3. With 4 bases removed from V and 7 bases from J, the gap between germline ends came to 23 bases. Germline V gene data show CDR1 as MDHEN and CDR2 as SYDVKM. The CDR3, as DNA: TGTGCCAGCAGTTCCTTCCTCCTAGGGCAGGAGGTTGAGCAGTACTTC. The encoded protein is CASSSFLLGQEVEQYF.

This clonotype was counted ten times or more. This sequence joins TRBV16 and TRBJ1-2; TRBD1 matches 7 bases. Germline CDR1 and CDR2: KGHSY and FQNENV. The CDR3 is 16 residues long. After removal of 0 bases from V and 6 bases from J, the junction contained 10 bases not matched to a gene. CDR3 DNA: TGTGCCAGCAGCCAATCCAGGGGGATGACAGGGCATGGCTACACCTTC. This translates into CASSQSRGMTGHGYTF.

The genes are TRBV12-3 or TRBV12-4 and TRBJ2-7; 7 positions agree with TRBD2. The V and J ends lost 3 bases and 2 bases, in that order; junction bases with no gene match: 4. This CDR3 region has 14 residues. The CDR3 bases are TGTGCCAGCAGTTTCAAGCGGGGACCCTACGAGCAGTACTTC. Translating gives CASSFKRGPYEQYF.

This clonotype was detected ten times or more. The CDR3 reads CASKGQGLEQYF. The DNA for the CDR3 is TGTGCCAGCAAAGGGCAGGGTCTCGAGCAGTACTTC. The chain has TRBV6-2 or TRBV6-3 and TRBJ2-7, with a possible D match to TRBD1 (5 bases). Germline values: CDR1 MNHEY, CDR2 SVGEGT. The CDR3 covers 12 residues. Trimming shortened V by 7 bases and J by 6 bases, and 13 bases separated the two germline ends.

The chain recombines TRBV7-3 with TRBJ2-2; 8 positions match TRBD1. The V and J ends lost 4 bases and 7 bases, in that order; junction bases with no gene match: 8. CDR1 and CDR2 from the germline V gene are SGHTA and FQGTGA. CDR3 length: 15 residues. The CDR3 DNA reads as TGTGCCAGCAGCTCGAAGGGACAGGCCGACGGGGAGCTGTTTTTT. This sequence encodes CASSSKGQADGELFF.

This clonotype was counted ten times or more. V is TRBV5-5 and J is TRBJ2-5; D not resolved. Looked up from germline, CDR1 is SGHKS and CDR2 is YYEKEE (reference sequence). The V and J ends lost 4 bases and 1 base respectively, with 5 bases between them. This CDR3 is built from 12 residues. CDR3 DNA: TGTGCCAGCAGCGCCCCCCAAGAGACCCAGTACTTC. Translated, it gives CASSAPQETQYF.

In this sample, this clonotype turned up many times. This sequence joins TRBV6-5 and TRBJ2-4; D is undetermined. The germline gives CDR1 MNHEY, CDR2 SVGAGI. V was pared by 1 base and J by 0 bases, with 13 bases between. This CDR3 has 17 amino acids. CDR3 sequence reads: CASSYWVGPRAKNIQYF. DNA for the CDR3: TGTGCCAGCAGTTACTGGGTTGGGCCTAGAGCCAAAAACATTCAGTACTTC.

This clonotype was found many times. V is TRBV6-5 and J is TRBJ1-2; D is ambiguous. Deletions cut 0 bases from V and 0 bases from J, with 5 bases between. Germline assignment: CDR1 MNHEY and CDR2 SVGAGI. The CDR3 extends over 14 amino acids. The CDR3 DNA reads as TGTGCCAGCAGTTACTCGAGGACTAACTATGGCTACACCTTC. Protein sequence: CASSYSRTNYGYTF.

The V call is TRBV7-2, the J call TRBJ2-5; 7 nucleotides match TRBD1. The ends lost 1 base at V and 1 base at J; junction bases unmatched: 6. Germline CDR1 is SGHTA and CDR2 is FQGNSA. CDR3 length: 16 amino acids. The CDR3 is CASSLGGDSAQETQYF. CDR3 nucleotide sequence: TGTGCCAGCAGCTTAGGAGGGGACAGCGCCCAAGAGACCCAGTACTTC.

This clonotype was counted at least ten times. V is TRBV19 and J is TRBJ1-1; D remains ambiguous. Germline V CDR1 and CDR2: LNHDA, SQIVND (reference sequence). V dropped 10 bases and J dropped 4 bases, with 13 bases sitting between them. The CDR3 has 12 residues. CDR3 nucleotides: TGTGCCACCAAGAAGCGGGGCACTGAAGCTTTCTTT. Residues: CATKKRGTEAFF.

This clonotype was counted at least ten times. This rearrangement joins TRBV24-1 to TRBJ1-1; no definite D call. Germline loops: CDR1 KGHDR, CDR2 SFDVKD. Trimming pared 5 bases from V and 1 base from J, leaving 7 bases between. This CDR3 comprises 13 residues. CDR3 loop: CATSVSSNTEAFF. The CDR3 DNA reads as TGTGCCACCAGTGTTAGTTCGAACACTGAAGCTTTCTTT.

This clonotype occurred many times. The V gene is TRBV24-1, the J gene TRBJ1-5; D ambiguous. The germline CDR1 and CDR2 sequences are KGHDR and SFDVKD. The CDR3 runs to 13 residues. The V and J ends lost 6 bases and 2 bases respectively, with 7 bases between them. The CDR3 loop is CATSSRGNQPQHF. In DNA form, the CDR3 reads TGTGCCACCAGTTCCCGGGGCAATCAGCCCCAGCATTTT.

This clonotype was found many times. The rearrangement joins TRBV30 to TRBJ2-2, with 14 bases fitting TRBD2. The V and J ends lost 5 bases and 5 bases, in that order; junction bases with no gene match: 4. The CDR3 has 15 amino acids. Germline values: CDR1 GTSNPN, CDR2 SVGIG (reference sequence). The CDR3 sequence is CAWEGLAGVTGELFF. The CDR3 nucleotides are TGTGCCTGGGAGGGACTAGCGGGAGTTACCGGGGAGCTGTTTTTT.

The gene calls are TRBV20-1 and TRBJ2-5, with D perhaps TRBD1 or TRBD2 (5 bases each). V lost 3 bases to trimming and J lost 5 bases, with 13 bases between them. This CDR3 is built from 13 residues. Per the germline V gene, CDR1 is DFQATT and CDR2 is SNEGSKA (reference sequence). CDR3 residues: CSARRAGQETQYF. The CDR3 region has the DNA TGCAGTGCTAGGCGGGCAGGGCAGGAGACCCAGTACTTC.

This clonotype was detected many times. The chain combines TRBV20-1 with TRBJ1-6, with no clear D. Trimming removed 3 bases at V and 0 bases at J, with 9 bases between. CDR3 length: 15 amino acids. The V gene's germline CDR1 is DFQATT and CDR2 SNEGSKA (reference sequence). CDR3 region: CSASRESSYNSPLHF. DNA for the CDR3: TGCAGTGCTAGTAGGGAGAGCTCCTATAATTCACCCCTCCACTTT.

This clonotype was found many times. The chain recombines TRBV6-5 with TRBJ1-2; D gene uncertain. The CDR3 totals 14 residues. Trimming took off 0 bases at V and 0 bases at J, with 5 bases between the two ends. CDR1 and CDR2 from the germline V gene are MNHEY and SVGAGI. The CDR3 spells CASSYSRANYGYTF. CDR3 DNA sequence: TGTGCCAGCAGTTACTCTAGGGCTAACTATGGCTACACCTTC.

Many counts were recorded for this clonotype. The chain uses TRBV24-1 and TRBJ1-1; 8 bases map to TRBD1. From germline, CDR1 is KGHDR and CDR2 SFDVKD. The length of the CDR3 is 17 residues. The V and J ends lost 4 bases and 5 bases, in that order; junction bases with no gene match: 14. The CDR3 loop reads CATSEPARQGKVTEAFF. The CDR3 DNA reads TGTGCCACCAGTGAGCCTGCTCGACAGGGGAAGGTGACTGAAGCTTTCTTT.

This clonotype was recorded many times. The chain combines TRBV10-3 with TRBJ2-6; TRBD1 might be the D (5 bases). This CDR3 has 17 residues. V lost 3 bases and J lost 1, with 13 bases in between. From germline, CDR1 is ENHRY and CDR2 SYGVKD. The CDR3 nucleotides read TGTGCCATCAGTGACAAAGACCCAGGGTCTGGGGCCAACGTCCTGACTTTC. Encoded protein: CAISDKDPGSGANVLTF.

This clonotype was detected many times. The genes are TRBV2 and TRBJ2-7; D not resolved. Looked up from germline, CDR1 is SNHLY and CDR2 is FYNNEI. V gave up 7 bases and J gave up 3 bases, with 16 bases separating them. The CDR3 sequence is 14 residues long. The CDR3 loop reads CASNFPQSHYEQYF. CDR3 DNA sequence: TGTGCCAGCAACTTCCCCCAGTCGCACTACGAGCAGTACTTC.

This clonotype came up many times. The genes are TRBV11-1 and TRBJ2-3, with D perhaps matching TRBD2 (6 bases). V was clipped by 5 bases and J by 6 bases, with 21 bases between them. CDR3 length: 16 residues. Germline CDR1 SGHAT, CDR2 FQDESV (reference sequence). DNA of the CDR3: TGTGCCAGCAGCCAAACTAGGACCTCGGGGGATGATACGCAGTATTTT. As protein: CASSQTRTSGDDTQYF.

This clonotype occurred many times. This sequence joins TRBV6-2 or TRBV6-3 and TRBJ2-2, with D perhaps TRBD1 (8 bases). Germline CDR1 MNHEY, CDR2 SVGEGT. This CDR3 contains 17 residues. Trimming stripped 2 bases from V and 7 bases from J, with 20 bases between. CDR3 in DNA: TGTGCCAGCAGTTACGGGACCAGCGGGACAGGAGGCGGGGAGCTGTTTTTT. This sequence encodes CASSYGTSGTGGGELFF.

The sample holds many counts of this clonotype. The chain is built from TRBV20-1 and TRBJ2-2; 9 bases are shared with TRBD2. This CDR3 spans 20 amino acids. Unmatched junction bases numbered 14, after V lost 0 bases and J lost 0 bases. Per the germline V gene, CDR1 is DFQATT and CDR2 is SNEGSKA (reference sequence). DNA of the CDR3: TGCAGTGCTAGAGATCTCGGGAATAGCGGGAGAATCGCGAACACCGGGGAGCTGTTTTTT. It specifies CSARDLGNSGRIANTGELFF.

This clonotype appeared many times. This chain connects TRBV28 to TRBJ1-1; 8 bases agree with TRBD1. The CDR3 spans 16 residues. CDR1 MDHEN and CDR2 SYDVKM come from the germline V gene. After removal of 6 bases from V and 3 bases from J, the junction contained 12 bases not matched to a gene. This chain's CDR3 is CASSPHTTGADTEAFF. The CDR3 nucleotides read TGTGCCAGCAGCCCCCACACGACAGGGGCGGACACTGAAGCTTTCTTT. Variable domain in full (rest from reference TRBV28 and TRBJ1-1): DVKVTQSSRYLVKRTGEKVFLECVQDMDHENMFWYRQDPGLGLRLIYFSYDVKMKEKGDIPEGYSVSREKKERFSLILESASTNQTSMYLCASSPHTTGADTEAFFGQGTRLTVV.

In its sample, this clonotype was seen many times. V and J are TRBV4-3 and TRBJ2-2; D call uncertain. Germline CDR1 and CDR2: LGHNA and YSLEER. The V gene lost 0 bases and the J gene lost 2 bases, with 4 bases spanning the gap. The CDR3 has 14 amino acids. The CDR3 region is CASSQDQNTGELFF. The CDR3 DNA reads TGCGCCAGCAGCCAAGATCAAAACACCGGGGAGCTGTTTTTT.

At least ten counts were recorded for this clonotype. The chain links TRBV7-8 to TRBJ2-5; TRBD2 is a possible D gene (6 bases). Germline V gene sequence: CDR1 SGHVS, CDR2 FQNEAQ. The CDR3 runs to 16 residues. Between the trimmed V and J ends, which lost 4 bases and 5 bases, there was a span of 20 bases. The CDR3: CASSSPRDSIGETQYF. The CDR3 DNA sequence: TGTGCCAGCAGCTCCCCGAGGGACTCCATAGGGGAGACCCAGTACTTC.

In its sample, this clonotype was seen many times. The CDR3: CASSQRGAGETQYF. The CDR3, as DNA: TGTGCCAGCAGCCAGAGGGGAGCCGGAGAGACCCAGTACTTC. The V call is TRBV3-1, the J call TRBJ2-5; D could derive from TRBD1 or TRBD2 (5 bases each). The CDR3 consists of 14 residues. Trimming left V 3 bases short and J 4 bases short, with 12 bases between. The germline V gene encodes CDR1 LGHDT and CDR2 YNNKEL (reference sequence).